The 4 T cell receptor beta chains listed next were all sequenced from one sample in a study of T-cell reconstitution after alpha-beta-depleted transplantation in children. For TCRbeta, the library was prepared with unique molecular identifiers. MiXCR, applied by TCRdb to the PCR reads, yields one record per CDR3 protein. The table shows 350,000 to 400,000 distinct CDR3 sequences, with roughly 20% occurring only once. Sequenced material: PBMCs from the stem cell graft donor, taken from the stem cell graft. The receptors derive from a human donor who donated a stem cell graft to a child with acute myeloid leukemia.

This sequence joins TRBV19 and TRBJ2-3, with a weak D call TRBD2 (6 bases). This CDR3 has 14 residues. V gave up 4 bases and J gave up 6 bases, with 14 bases separating them. Germline V lookup: CDR1 LNHDA, CDR2 SQIVND (reference sequence). CDR3 loop: CASSKPGSLDTQYF. CDR3 DNA sequence: TGTGCCAGTAGTAAACCCGGGAGTCTCGATACGCAGTATTTT.

This clonotype was recorded a few times. CDR3 in DNA: TGTGCCAGCAGCCCCGACAATAGCAATCAGCCCCAGCATTTT. The encoded protein is CASSPDNSNQPQHF. The chain has TRBV7-8 and TRBJ1-5; D ambiguous. The CDR3 has 14 residues. The V gene lost 5 bases and the J gene lost 0 bases, with 8 bases spanning the gap. CDR1 and CDR2 from the germline V gene are SGHVS and FQNEAQ. The complete variable domain, with remaining parts taken from reference TRBV7-8 and TRBJ1-5, reads GAGVSQSPRYKVAKRGQDVALRCDPISGHVSLFWYQQALGQGPEFLTYFQNEAQLDKSGLPSDRFFAERPEGSVSTLKIQRTQQEDSAVYLCASSPDNSNQPQHFGDGTRLSIL.

This chain joins TRBV5-1 and TRBJ2-3; 10 nucleotides agree with TRBD2. The CDR3 extends over 15 amino acids. Germline CDR1 reads SGHRS; CDR2 reads YFSETQ. V lost 4 bases to trimming and J lost 2 bases; unmatched junction nucleotides: 4. The CDR3 protein is CASSRTSGDTDTQYF. As DNA, the CDR3 is TGCGCCAGCAGCCGGACTAGCGGAGACACAGATACGCAGTATTTT.

This clonotype was observed many times. This chain connects TRBV9 to TRBJ2-3; D is tentatively TRBD1 or TRBD2 (6 bases each). Germline V lookup: CDR1 SGDLS, CDR2 YYNGEE. Deletions cut 5 bases from V and 0 bases from J, with 16 bases between. This CDR3 has 16 residues. The CDR3 nucleotides read TGTGCCAGCAGACGGAGGGGGGACGTTAGCACAGATACGCAGTATTTT. It encodes CASRRRGDVSTDTQYF.